This TCR beta chain was sequenced during a study of shared clonotypes between healthy human individuals. Germline CDR1 and CDR2: SGHTA and FQGTGA. Trimming cost V 1 base and J 2 bases, with 8 bases left between them. The CDR3 sequence is 14 residues long. Points from the study as a whole: The sharing of around 5% of naive CD4 clonotypes was seen across a handful of donors.

As for this clone: The antigen is unknown. This specimen includes other DNA sequences encoding the same CDR3.

Across several immunoSEQ plates, the genomic DNA of each subset was split evenly. This table comes from immunoSEQ multiplex PCR, and its TCRdb copy is limited to in-frame clones, with some not included. The data contain about 2.3 million clones, less than 95% of them seen just once; the ten biggest clones take up 0.37%. The TCR comes from a man between 18 and 35 years old in good health. Some clones in this sample may be carry-over from other donors' samples. The V and J genes are TRBV7-3 and TRBJ1-1; D is undetermined. Source material: naive CD4+ T cells from PBMCs. Sample subset: CD45RA+ positively selected. Here the CDR3 reads CASSLIPGNTEAFF. As DNA, the CDR3 is TGTGCCAGCAGCTTAATCCCAGGAAACACTGAAGCTTTCTTT.